Shown below are 24 T cell receptor beta chains from a single sample sequenced in a study of shared clonotypes between healthy human individuals. The repertoire was sequenced with immunoSEQ multiplex PCR; TCRdb's copy has only in-frame clones and lacks some. The sample yields fewer than 3 million clones, about nine tenths seen once. The sequenced sample was naive CD4+ T cells from PBMCs. Described subset: CD45RA+ positively selected. The receptors stem from a man younger than 30 in good health. Some clones in this sample may be carry-over from other donors' samples.

The chain carries TRBV28 and TRBJ1-1, with 7 bases lining up with TRBD1. V dropped 6 bases and J dropped 1; count of bases not matched to a gene: 5. There are 14 residues in the CDR3. In germline, CDR1 is MDHEN, CDR2 SYDVKM. Here the CDR3 DNA reads TGTGCCAGCAGGCCGGGACAGAGGAACACTGAAGCTTTCTTT. Protein: CASRPGQRNTEAFF.

This clone occurred a few times. J is TRBJ1-1 and V is TRBV2, with D unresolved. The germline gives CDR1 SNHLY, CDR2 FYNNEI. The CDR3 contains 14 residues. V lost 4 bases to trimming and J lost 5 bases, with 14 bases between them. The CDR3 here is CASSVLSGLTEAFF. DNA for the CDR3: TGTGCCAGCAGTGTGTTGTCGGGATTGACTGAAGCTTTCTTT.

This chain connects TRBV5-1 to TRBJ1-2; D is possibly TRBD1 (5 bases). The CDR3 is 13 amino acids. With 3 bases removed from V and 12 bases from J, the gap between germline ends came to 18 bases. In germline, CDR1 is SGHRS, CDR2 YFSETQ. CDR3 in DNA: TGCGCCAGCAGCTACTATGACATGGGGGGAAACACCTTC. Its translation: CASSYYDMGGNTF.

This chain uses TRBV6-1 with TRBJ1-5; TRBD1 matches 7 bases. V dropped 0 bases and J dropped 8; count of bases not matched to a gene: 10. CDR3 length equals 16 residues. Germline-derived CDR1 and CDR2 are MNHNS and SASEGT. The CDR3 nucleotides read TGTGCCAGCAGTGAAGCTGGGACAGCCGGGAGGGAGCCCCAGCATTTT. It translates to CASSEAGTAGREPQHF.

The genes are TRBV5-6 and TRBJ1-1, with D possibly TRBD1 on 5 matching bases. Between the trimmed V and J ends, which lost 0 bases and 1 base, there was a span of 10 bases. CDR1 and CDR2 (germline): SGHDT, YYEEEE. The CDR3 is made up of 15 amino acids. The CDR3 sequence: CASSLDPGPNTEAFF. CDR3 coding DNA: TGTGCCAGCAGCTTGGATCCGGGACCGAACACTGAAGCTTTCTTT.

The chain links TRBV7-3 to TRBJ2-7; D might be TRBD1 (6 bases). The CDR3 is 13 amino acids. Between the trimmed V and J ends, which lost 5 bases and 0 bases, there was a span of 8 bases. The V gene's germline CDR1 is SGHTA and CDR2 FQGTGA. The CDR3 loop reads CASSPGASYEQYF. As DNA, the CDR3 is TGTGCCAGCAGCCCAGGGGCCTCCTACGAGCAGTACTTC.

The rearrangement joins TRBV15 to TRBJ1-5; D call uncertain. With 0 bases removed from V and 0 bases from J, the gap between germline ends came to 21 bases. CDR3 length equals 20 residues. The germline V gene encodes CDR1 LNHNV and CDR2 YYDKDF (reference sequence). In DNA, the CDR3 is TGTGCCACCAGCAGAGATCGACCCAGATCTATTGGGTTTAGCAATCAGCCCCAGCATTTT. Translated: CATSRDRPRSIGFSNQPQHF.

V and J are TRBV28 and TRBJ2-7, with 8 bases fitting TRBD2. CDR1 MDHEN and CDR2 SYDVKM come from the germline V gene. This CDR3 contains 13 residues. With V trimmed by 1 base and J by 9 bases, 5 bases remained unmatched. CDR3 in amino acids: CASSLLGTSVQYF. CDR3 nucleotides: TGTGCCAGCAGTTTATTAGGGACTAGTGTGCAGTACTTC.

The chain has TRBV21-1 and TRBJ2-1. TRBV21-1 is a pseudogene locus. CDR3 length equals 12 residues. CDR3 in amino acids: CASGERGNEQFF. CDR3 nucleotides: TGTGCCAGCGGAGAGAGGGGCAATGAGCAGTTCTTC.

This rearrangement joins TRBV28 to TRBJ2-3; possibly TRBD1 or TRBD2 for D (5 bases each). Trimming took 8 bases from V and 8 from J, leaving 32 bases between them. This CDR3 region has 18 residues. The V gene's germline CDR1 is MDHEN and CDR2 SYDVKM. The CDR3 loop reads CASQSRDVGTGFRGTQYF. The CDR3 bases are TGTGCCAGCCAATCCCGGGACGTGGGAACGGGGTTCCGTGGTACGCAGTATTTT.

The CDR3 DNA reads as TGTGCCAGCAGCCCCAGCCCGTATCCCTACGAGCAGTACTTC. It encodes CASSPSPYPYEQYF. The chain has TRBV9 and TRBJ2-7; unclear D gene. V gave up 4 bases and J gave up 2 bases, with 13 bases separating them. Looked up from germline, CDR1 is SGDLS and CDR2 is YYNGEE. The CDR3 has 14 amino acids.

This chain links TRBV28 with TRBJ2-7; D call uncertain. V was shortened by 2 bases and J by 9 bases, with 11 bases between the two germline ends. This CDR3 comprises 12 residues. Per the germline V gene, CDR1 is MDHEN and CDR2 is SYDVKM. CDR3 bases: TGTGCCAGCAGTTTACAGCCCGGAAGGCAGTACTTC. It yields the protein CASSLQPGRQYF.

The rearrangement uses TRBV9 and TRBJ2-7, with D perhaps matching TRBD1 or TRBD2 (5 bases each). Trimming took 2 bases from V and 3 from J, leaving 18 bases between them. The CDR3 extends over 16 amino acids. Germline V lookup: CDR1 SGDLS, CDR2 YYNGEE. The CDR3 DNA sequence: TGTGCCAGCAGCGTCAGCGCCGGGACGAGCTACTACGAGCAGTACTTC. Protein: CASSVSAGTSYYEQYF.

This chain links TRBV29-1 with TRBJ2-1; 7 nucleotides align to TRBD1. There are 17 residues in the CDR3. Germline V gives CDR1 SQVTM, CDR2 ANQGSEA. V was clipped by 4 bases and J by 2 bases; unmatched bases: 14. CDR3 nucleotides: TGCAGCGTTGTTGGGACAGAGCAAGGACGGCCCTACAATGAGCAGTTCTTC. It translates to CSVVGTEQGRPYNEQFF.

The chain combines TRBV25-1 with TRBJ2-1, with TRBD1 as a possible D gene (6 bases). V lost 6 bases to trimming and J lost 4 bases, with 13 bases between them. The germline V gene encodes CDR1 MGHDK and CDR2 SYGVNS. The CDR3 spans 14 residues. This CDR3 reads CASRGTPSYNEQFF. The CDR3 DNA follows: TGTGCCAGCAGGGGGACACCCAGTTACAATGAGCAGTTCTTC. The variable domain in full, completed from reference TRBV25-1 and TRBJ2-1, reads EADIYQTPRYLVIGTGKKITLECSQTMGHDKMYWYQQDPGMELHLIHYSYGVNSTEKGDLSSESTVSRIRTEHFPLTLESARPSHTSQYLCASRGTPSYNEQFFGPGTRLTVL.

In this sample, this clone turned up a few times. The chain joins TRBV19 to TRBJ2-7; 8 nucleotides align to TRBD2. The V and J ends lost 6 bases and 5 bases, in that order; junction bases with no gene match: 6. CDR3 size: 13 residues. Germline CDR1 is LNHDA and CDR2 is SQIVND (reference sequence). DNA for the CDR3: TGTGCCAGTAGGGCGGGGGGCCTGGACGAGCAGTACTTC. Amino acid sequence: CASRAGGLDEQYF.

V and J are TRBV14 and TRBJ2-1; tentatively, D is TRBD1 or TRBD2 (5 bases each). The CDR3 runs 16 residues. Trimming removed 0 bases from V and 3 bases from J, with 12 bases in between. Germline V gene lookup returns CDR1 SGHDN and CDR2 FVKESK. The CDR3 bases are TGTGCCAGCAGCCAAGAGAGGGGCACAGTCTACAATGAGCAGTTCTTC. Translation gives CASSQERGTVYNEQFF.

The chain carries TRBV9 and TRBJ2-7; 9 bases are a match to TRBD2. The CDR3 covers 17 residues. With 0 bases clipped from V and 5 bases from J, the junction kept 12 bases outside the gene matches. Germline CDR1 is SGDLS and CDR2 is YYNGEE. The CDR3 loop is CASSVAGREGLSDEQYF. In nucleotides, the CDR3 is TGTGCCAGCAGCGTAGCTGGGCGGGAGGGCCTATCCGACGAGCAGTACTTC. Complete variable domain (other parts from reference TRBV9 and TRBJ2-7): DSGVTQTPKHLITATGQRVTLRCSPRSGDLSVYWYQQSLDQGLQFLIQYYNGEERAKGNILERFSAQQFPDLHSELNLSSLELGDSALYFCASSVAGREGLSDEQYFGPGTRLTVT.

The V call is TRBV27, the J call TRBJ1-5; 7 nucleotides align to TRBD1. The CDR3 length is 17 residues. In germline, CDR1 is MNHEY, CDR2 SMNVEV (reference sequence). The junction had 16 bases not matched to a gene; V was cut back by 5 bases and J by 6 bases. The CDR3 DNA sequence: TGTGCCAGCAGTCCCCTAACAACAGCAGGGGGGGGTCAGCCCCAGCATTTT. This gives the protein CASSPLTTAGGGQPQHF.

This chain uses TRBV27 with TRBJ2-4; D may correspond to TRBD1 or TRBD2 (5 bases each). The CDR3 consists of 13 residues. V gave up 10 bases and J gave up 9 bases, with 19 bases separating them. Germline lookup yields CDR1 MNHEY and CDR2 SMNVEV (reference sequence). The CDR3 loop reads CATSGRDLGIQYF. The CDR3 nucleotides read TGTGCCACCTCCGGCCGGGACCTAGGCATTCAGTACTTC.

The rearrangement uses TRBV19 and TRBJ1-5; maybe TRBD1 (5 bases). V was clipped by 5 bases and J by 1 base, with 21 bases between them. There are 18 residues in the CDR3. The germline CDR1 and CDR2 sequences are LNHDA and SQIVND (reference sequence). This CDR3 reads CASSSWDRPRGSNQPQHF. In nucleotides, the CDR3 is TGTGCCAGTAGTTCCTGGGACCGCCCAAGAGGAAGCAATCAGCCCCAGCATTTT. Full variable domain (remainder filled in from reference TRBV19 and TRBJ1-5): DGGITQSPKYLFRKEGQNVTLSCEQNLNHDAMYWYRQDPGQGLRLIYYSQIVNDFQKGDIAEGYSVSREKKESFPLTVTSAQKNPTAFYLCASSSWDRPRGSNQPQHFGDGTRLSIL.

The V gene is TRBV28, the J gene TRBJ1-1, with 10 bases that match TRBD1. Germline values: CDR1 MDHEN, CDR2 SYDVKM. V trimming: 10 bases; J trimming: 6 bases; junction bases outside the gene matches: 11. The CDR3 runs 14 residues. The CDR3: CATLPDRGTAEAFF. Written as DNA, the CDR3 is TGTGCCACCTTACCGGACAGGGGGACCGCTGAAGCTTTCTTT. Using reference TRBV28 and TRBJ1-1 for the parts outside the CDR3, the full variable domain is DVKVTQSSRYLVKRTGEKVFLECVQDMDHENMFWYRQDPGLGLRLIYFSYDVKMKEKGDIPEGYSVSREKKERFSLILESASTNQTSMYLCATLPDRGTAEAFFGQGTRLTVV.

The chain combines TRBV27 with TRBJ2-3; D is perhaps TRBD1 (5 bases). V dropped 7 bases and J dropped 0 bases, with 14 bases sitting between them. The CDR3 sequence is 15 residues long. Germline CDR1 reads MNHEY; CDR2 reads SMNVEV (reference sequence). The CDR3 loop reads CASTPRRQSTDTQYF. The CDR3, as DNA: TGTGCCAGCACCCCTCGGAGACAGAGCACAGATACGCAGTATTTT.

The chain combines TRBV7-8 with TRBJ2-6, with TRBD2 as a possible D gene (5 bases). Germline V gene sequence: CDR1 SGHVS, CDR2 FQNEAQ. The V end was cut by 2 bases, the J end by 4 bases, with 21 bases between. This CDR3 is built from 19 residues. The CDR3 reads CASSLSEEAGNIGANVLTF. The CDR3 DNA sequence: TGTGCCAGCAGCTTAAGTGAGGAGGCAGGAAATATAGGGGCCAACGTCCTGACTTTC.